This T cell receptor (beta chain) comes out of a study of blood T cell repertoires in COVID-19. Looking at the study overall: Samples taken during acute and convalescent COVID-19 were collected in the United States, Italy and Spain. PBMCs, B-cell-depleted T cells, or T cells provided the cDNA or gDNA that made up the material.

Study processing details: Amplification of reference gene primers was used by the study to estimate nucleated cell counts. Assay used: immunoSEQ multiplex PCR; TCRdb lists only in-frame clones, some missing. The V and J calls and clone size come from that table; D and trimming were worked out from the DNA. The table lists a few hundred thousand clones, nearly 90% of them singletons. Participant reports of clinical history set cohort assignment. This CDR3 has 13 amino acids. The V gene end was trimmed by 7 bases and the J gene end by 10 bases; junction bases not matched to a gene: 5. Germline V lookup: CDR1 MNHNY, CDR2 SVGAGI (reference sequence).

Sequencing used PBMCs or T cells enriched from blood (not recorded which). The chain employs TRBV6-6 and TRBJ2-1, with 12 bases lining up with TRBD2. This sequence originates from a woman between 18 and 29 years old with acute COVID-19. The CDR3, as DNA: TGTGCCAGCATGGTACTAGCGGGAGGCGAGCAGTTCTTC. Encoded protein: CASMVLAGGEQFF.